This TCR beta chain was recovered during a study of cytomegalovirus exposure and HLA in healthy donors. Looking at the study overall: Clustering assigned about 80% of the approximately 390 genotyped donors to the Caucasian-associated ancestry cluster. Findings of the study overall: TRBV6-2, TRBV6-3 and some other V segments were unresolvable in 87-base-pair reads.

In regard to this clone: Antigen specificity is unknown.

PCR employed 60 Vbeta and 13 Jbeta primers. Repertoires were generated with immunoSEQ multiplex PCR, while TCRdb's copy carries only in-frame clones and drops some. The sample shows around 200,000 clones, 70% to 80% of them seen only once. The CDR3 runs 16 residues. With 4 bases removed from V and 1 base from J, the gap between germline ends came to 16 bases. Per the germline V gene, CDR1 is MGHRA and CDR2 is YSYEKL. This TCR was recovered from a man aged 35 to 55 in good health and CMV-seronegative. The chain is built from TRBV4-1 and TRBJ1-1, with D tentatively TRBD1 (5 bases). The sample was PBMCs. The CDR3 is CASSPTLGGANTEAFF. The CDR3 nucleotides read TGCGCCAGCAGCCCGACCCTGGGGGGAGCGAACACTGAAGCTTTCTTT.